This record covers a single TCR beta chain. Authors' data handling: Counts of nucleated cells, estimated from reference gene primer amplification, were obtained. TCRdb keeps only in-frame clones here, not all; method: immunoSEQ multiplex PCR. V and J calls and clone size are those listed in that table; D and trimming were worked out from the DNA. Of 350,000 to 450,000 clones in the sample, 80% to 90% were seen once. These data originate in a study of blood T cell repertoires in COVID-19. For the study at large: Sites in the United States, Italy and Spain provided acute and convalescent COVID-19 samples.

V shed 4 bases and J 8 bases; nucleotides not matched to a gene: 6. This CDR3 is 13 amino acids long. Germline V gene data show CDR1 as SGHTA and CDR2 as FQGNSA. The chain has TRBV7-2 and TRBJ1-2; the match to TRBD1 covers 8 bases. The sample comprised peripheral blood. This receptor was identified in a woman in her fifties or sixties with COVID-19, enrolled during active disease. The CDR3 region has the DNA TGTGCCAGCAGCTCGACAGGGGTAGACGGCTACACCTTC. Translating it yields CASSSTGVDGYTF.